This is a list of T cell receptor beta chains from one sample in a study of OX40 agonist ivuxolimab in advanced cancers. The repertoire was sequenced with immunoSEQ multiplex PCR; TCRdb's copy has only in-frame clones and lacks some. The sample has some 40,000 clones, over 60% seen once. The input for sequencing was CD4+ or CD8+ T cells sorted from blood, taken in a trial of the OX40 agonist ivuxolimab. These receptors all come from an adult with an advanced solid tumor such as melanoma, head and neck, liver or kidney cancer. The CDR3 runs from the conserved cysteine through the conserved F or W. A D gene is named only where the DNA matches it firmly. A row's size may be missing; if present it is once, few, many or a size class.

-	TRBV28	-	TRBJ1-4	CASSFPSTNEKLFF	TGTGCCAGCAGTTTCCCTTCAACTAATGAAAAACTGTTTTTT
-	TRBV7-9	-	TRBJ1-2	CASRKTYGYTF	TGTGCCAGTCGAAAGACCTATGGCTACACCTTC
once	TRBV2	-	TRBJ2-5	CASSRGAGETQYF	TGTGCCAGCAGCCGGGGGGCCGGTGAGACCCAGTACTTC
-	TRBV5-1	-	TRBJ1-1	CASSWGVGRMNTEAFF	TGCGCCAGCAGCTGGGGGGTGGGCCGGATGAACACTGAAGCTTTCTTT
-	TRBV28	-	TRBJ1-3	CASSLGVSGNTIYF	TGTGCCAGCAGTTTGGGGGTCTCTGGAAACACCATATATTTT
-	TRBV6-5	TRBD1	TRBJ2-1	CASSFGTAYNEQFF	TGTGCCAGCAGTTTTGGGACAGCCTACAATGAGCAGTTCTTC
once	TRBV7-3	-	TRBJ2-1	CASSPHQTSSYNEQFF	TGTGCCAGCAGCCCCCACCAAACAAGCTCCTACAATGAGCAGTTCTTC
-	TRBV9	-	TRBJ1-5	CASSALGGNQPQHF	TGTGCCAGCAGCGCCCTTGGTGGCAATCAGCCCCAGCATTTT
-	TRBV7-9	TRBD2	TRBJ2-1	CASSWRSGLADNEQFF	TGTGCCAGCAGCTGGAGATCGGGACTAGCGGACAATGAGCAGTTCTTC
once	TRBV27	TRBD2	TRBJ2-7	CASSILLPSGVYEQYF	TGTGCCAGCAGTATCCTCCTTCCTAGCGGAGTCTACGAGCAGTACTTC
-	TRBV7-2	TRBD1	TRBJ1-5	CASSSGTGNQPQHF	TGTGCCAGCAGCTCTGGGACAGGCAATCAGCCCCAGCATTTT
few	TRBV7-3	-	TRBJ2-2	CASSFQTTGELFF	TGTGCCAGCAGCTTCCAGACTACCGGGGAGCTGTTTTTT
-	TRBV10-3	TRBD2	TRBJ2-1	CAISASGGVGNEQFF	TGTGCCATCAGTGCTAGCGGGGGAGTGGGGAATGAGCAGTTCTTC
-	TRBV30	-	TRBJ2-7	CAWSVNNEQYF	TGTGCCTGGAGTGTGAACAACGAGCAGTACTTC
-	TRBV6-1	-	TRBJ2-7	CASSGRGTAGLGGAYEQYF	TGTGCCAGCAGTGGCCGAGGGACAGCAGGGTTGGGGGGGGCTTACGAGCAGTACTTC
-	TRBV4-1	TRBD1	TRBJ2-5	CASSQRHLRDRGTETQYF	TGCGCCAGCAGCCAGCGTCACCTCCGGGACAGGGGAACGGAGACCCAGTACTTC
-	TRBV5-8	-	TRBJ1-1	CASSLLGNTEAFF	TGTGCCAGCAGCTTGCTGGGGAACACTGAAGCTTTCTTT